Listed below are T cell receptor beta chains from one sample, sequenced in a study of long-term antiretroviral therapy in people with HIV. Repertoires were generated with immunoSEQ multiplex PCR, while TCRdb's copy carries only in-frame clones and drops some. The table lists 14,000 or so clones, roughly 88% of them singletons. Sequenced here: unsorted PBMCs, sampled 0.4 years after starting antiretroviral therapy. Receptor source: a man aged 30 to 45 with HIV. CDR3s include the opening cysteine and the closing phenylalanine or tryptophan. The order of the fields is clone size, D gene, V gene, J gene, CDR3 protein, CDR3 DNA. The D gene is left open where the match is weak. Clone sizes are given selectively: once, few, many, or a class where the clone is expanded.

>.|.|TRBV27|TRBJ1-2
CASGGETFDGYTF
TGTGCCAGTGGGGGGGAGACCTTCGATGGCTACACCTTC
>.|TRBD2|TRBV5-4|TRBJ2-1
CASSLASGGDEQFF
TGTGCCAGCAGCTTGGCTAGCGGGGGCGATGAGCAGTTCTTC
>once|TRBD1|TRBV5-4|TRBJ2-1
CASSQDRASYNEQFF
TGTGCCAGCAGCCAGGACAGGGCGTCCTACAATGAGCAGTTCTTC
>.|.|TRBV4-3|TRBJ2-7
CASSQDPLYEQYF
TGCGCCAGCAGCCAAGACCCCCTTTACGAGCAGTACTTC
>.|TRBD2|TRBV7-9|TRBJ2-5
CASSRTSRETQYF
TGTGCCAGCAGTCGGACTAGTCGGGAGACCCAGTACTTC
>.|.|TRBV27|TRBJ1-2
CASSSIRDFFNYGYTF
TGTGCCAGCAGTTCGATCAGGGACTTCTTTAACTATGGCTACACCTTC
>once|TRBD2|TRBV7-2|TRBJ2-5
CASSFSSGGAKETQYF
TGTGCCAGCAGCTTTTCTAGCGGGGGGGCAAAGGAGACCCAGTACTTC
>.|.|TRBV19|TRBJ2-5
CASRPTGTQETQYF
TGTGCCAGTAGACCTACCGGGACTCAAGAGACCCAGTACTTC
>once|.|TRBV27|TRBJ2-4
CASSLGGAKNIQYF
TGTGCCAGCAGTTTAGGAGGAGCCAAAAACATTCAGTACTTC
>.|TRBD1|TRBV19|TRBJ2-7
CASRGDRPYEQYF
TGTGCCAGTAGGGGGGACAGACCCTACGAGCAGTACTTC
>few|.|TRBV28|TRBJ2-7
CASSLLGGYEQYF
TGTGCCAGCAGTTTGCTAGGCGGCTACGAGCAGTACTTC
>once|.|TRBV10-3|TRBJ2-3
CAISDGGESTDTQYF
TGTGCCATCAGTGATGGTGGGGAGAGCACAGATACGCAGTATTTT
>once|.|TRBV2|TRBJ2-2
CATFSFANTGELFF
TGTGCCACCTTTTCTTTCGCGAACACCGGGGAGCTGTTTTTT
>.|TRBD1|TRBV7-2|TRBJ1-2
CASSLDQGDYGYTF
TGTGCCAGCAGCTTAGATCAGGGGGACTATGGCTACACCTTC
>.|.|TRBV10-3|TRBJ2-2
CAIGEPGELFF
TGTGCCATCGGCGAACCCGGGGAGCTGTTTTTT
>.|.|TRBV29-1|TRBJ2-7
CSVETGNRSYEQYF
TGCAGCGTTGAAACAGGCAACAGATCCTACGAGCAGTACTTC
>.|TRBD1|TRBV5-1|TRBJ1-5
CASSLVGGASNQPQHF
TGCGCCAGCAGCTTGGTAGGGGGCGCGAGCAATCAGCCCCAGCATTTT
>.|.|TRBV5-1|TRBJ1-2
CASSPSPDSYGYTF
TGCGCCAGCAGCCCGTCACCCGACAGCTATGGCTACACCTTC
>.|.|TRBV6-5|TRBJ2-5
CASTTRYQETQYF
TGTGCCAGCACGACAAGGTACCAAGAGACCCAGTACTTC
>.|TRBD1|TRBV11-3|TRBJ2-2
CASSPRTGNTGELFF
TGTGCCAGCAGCCCCCGGACAGGGAACACCGGGGAGCTGTTTTTT
>.|TRBD1|TRBV6-5|TRBJ1-4
CASSRTGGNEKLFF
TGTGCCAGCAGTCGGACAGGGGGTAATGAAAAACTGTTTTTT
>once|.|TRBV30|TRBJ2-7
CAWSVRRQVVSYEQYF
TGTGCCTGGAGTGTACGTCGACAGGTTGTATCCTACGAGCAGTACTTC
>.|.|TRBV18|TRBJ2-3
CASSPPWESTDTQYF
TGTGCCAGCTCACCACCGTGGGAGAGCACAGATACGCAGTATTTT
>.|.|TRBV7-9|TRBJ2-5
CASSAGKRETQYF
TGTGCCAGCAGCGCCGGAAAGAGGGAGACCCAGTACTTC
>.|TRBD1|TRBV5-1|TRBJ2-2
CASSSGTGFLGELFF
TGCGCCAGCAGCAGTGGGACAGGGTTTTTGGGGGAGCTGTTTTTT
>.|TRBD2|TRBV5-1|TRBJ2-7
CASSLKVAGETYEQYF
TGCGCCAGCAGCTTGAAGGTAGCGGGTGAGACTTACGAGCAGTACTTC
>.|.|TRBV7-2|TRBJ2-7
CASSFRGSYYEQYF
TGTGCCAGCAGCTTCAGGGGCAGCTACTACGAGCAGTACTTC
>.|TRBD1|TRBV10-2|TRBJ2-6
CASSGQGDGQPSGANVLTF
TGCGCCAGCTCGGGACAGGGTGATGGACAACCCTCTGGGGCCAACGTCCTGACTTTC
>.|.|TRBV4-1|TRBJ2-1
CASNSLFFRDTGSNEQFF
TGCGCCAGCAACTCATTGTTTTTTCGGGACACTGGGAGTAATGAGCAGTTCTTC
>.|TRBD2|TRBV9|TRBJ2-7
CASSVELAAPYEQYF
TGTGCCAGCAGCGTAGAACTAGCGGCCCCCTACGAGCAGTACTTC